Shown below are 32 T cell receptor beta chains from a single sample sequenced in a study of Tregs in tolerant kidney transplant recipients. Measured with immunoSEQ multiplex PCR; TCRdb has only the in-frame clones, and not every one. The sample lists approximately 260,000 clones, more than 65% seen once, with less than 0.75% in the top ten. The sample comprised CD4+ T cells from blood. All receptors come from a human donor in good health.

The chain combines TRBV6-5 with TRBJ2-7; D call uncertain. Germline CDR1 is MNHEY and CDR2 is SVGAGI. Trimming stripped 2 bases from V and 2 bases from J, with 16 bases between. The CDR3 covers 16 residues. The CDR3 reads CASSYSRPGRAYEQYF. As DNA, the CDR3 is TGTGCCAGCAGTTACAGCCGGCCCGGGCGAGCCTACGAGCAGTACTTC.

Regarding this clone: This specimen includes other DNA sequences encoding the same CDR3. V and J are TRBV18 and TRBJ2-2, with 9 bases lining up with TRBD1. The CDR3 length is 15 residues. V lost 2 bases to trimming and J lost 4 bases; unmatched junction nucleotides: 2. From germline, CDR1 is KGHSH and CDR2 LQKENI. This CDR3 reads CASSPLDRGTGELFF. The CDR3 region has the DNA TGTGCCAGCTCACCATTGGACAGGGGCACCGGGGAGCTGTTTTTT.

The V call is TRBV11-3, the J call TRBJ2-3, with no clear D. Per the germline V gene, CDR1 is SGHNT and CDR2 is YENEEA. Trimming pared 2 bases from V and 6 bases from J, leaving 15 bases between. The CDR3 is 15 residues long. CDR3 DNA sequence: TGTGCCAGCAGCTTAAACCCGACTCAGCACGATACGCAGTATTTT. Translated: CASSLNPTQHDTQYF.

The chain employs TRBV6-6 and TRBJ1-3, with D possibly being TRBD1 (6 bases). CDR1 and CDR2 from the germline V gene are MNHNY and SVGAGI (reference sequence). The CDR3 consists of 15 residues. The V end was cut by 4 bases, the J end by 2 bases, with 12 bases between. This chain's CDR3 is CASSSQGNPGNTIYF. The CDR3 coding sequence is TGTGCCAGCAGTTCACAGGGAAATCCTGGAAACACCATATATTTT.

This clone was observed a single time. In nucleotides, the CDR3 is TGCGCCAGCAGCCAAGGTCCTCTAGGAGGGCGAGTAATAGAGACCCAGTACTTC. The encoded protein is CASSQGPLGGRVIETQYF. This chain joins TRBV4-1 and TRBJ2-5, with D possibly matching TRBD2 (6 bases). Deletions cut 1 base from V and 4 bases from J, with 22 bases between. This CDR3 is 18 amino acids long. Germline V gene lookup returns CDR1 MGHRA and CDR2 YSYEKL.

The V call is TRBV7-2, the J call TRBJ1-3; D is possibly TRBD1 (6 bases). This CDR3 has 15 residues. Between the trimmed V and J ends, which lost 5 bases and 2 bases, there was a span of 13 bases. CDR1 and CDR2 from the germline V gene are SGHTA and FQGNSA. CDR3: CASSLLWTAGNTIYF. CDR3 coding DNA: TGTGCCAGCAGCCTTCTTTGGACAGCTGGAAACACCATATATTTT.

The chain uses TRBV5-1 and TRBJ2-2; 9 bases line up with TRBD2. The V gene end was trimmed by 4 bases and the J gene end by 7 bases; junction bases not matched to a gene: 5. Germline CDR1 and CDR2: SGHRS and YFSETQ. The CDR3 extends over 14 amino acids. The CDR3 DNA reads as TGCGCCAGCAGCCCGGGACTAGCCAGCGGGGAGCTGTTTTTT. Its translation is CASSPGLASGELFF.

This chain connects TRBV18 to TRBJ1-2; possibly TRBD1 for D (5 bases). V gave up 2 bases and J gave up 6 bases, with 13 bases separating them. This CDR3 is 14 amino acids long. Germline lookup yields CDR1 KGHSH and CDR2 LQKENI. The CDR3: CASSPWGGTDGYTF. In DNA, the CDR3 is TGTGCCAGCTCACCATGGGGAGGGACGGATGGCTACACCTTC.

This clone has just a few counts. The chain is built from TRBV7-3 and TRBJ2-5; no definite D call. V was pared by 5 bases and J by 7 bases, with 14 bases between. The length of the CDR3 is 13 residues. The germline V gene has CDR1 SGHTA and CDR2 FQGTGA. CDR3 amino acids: CASSPGAPGTQYF. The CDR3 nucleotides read TGTGCCAGCAGCCCCGGTGCGCCGGGGACCCAGTACTTC.

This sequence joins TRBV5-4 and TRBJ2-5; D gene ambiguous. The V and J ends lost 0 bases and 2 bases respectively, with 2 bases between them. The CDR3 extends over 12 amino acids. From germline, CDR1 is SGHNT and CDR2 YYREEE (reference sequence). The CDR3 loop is CASSLGQETQYF. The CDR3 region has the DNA TGTGCCAGCAGCTTGGGGCAAGAGACCCAGTACTTC.

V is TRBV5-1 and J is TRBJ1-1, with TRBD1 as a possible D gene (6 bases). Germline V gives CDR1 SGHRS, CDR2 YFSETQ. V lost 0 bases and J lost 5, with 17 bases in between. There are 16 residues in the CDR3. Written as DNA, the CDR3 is TGCGCCAGCAGCTTGGGGACCGACAGGCCTCGGACTGAAGCTTTCTTT. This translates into CASSLGTDRPRTEAFF.

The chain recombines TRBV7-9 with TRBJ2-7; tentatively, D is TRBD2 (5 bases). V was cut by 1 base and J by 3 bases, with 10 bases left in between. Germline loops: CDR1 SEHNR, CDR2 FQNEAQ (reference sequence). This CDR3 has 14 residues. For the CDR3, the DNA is TGTGCCAGCAGCTTAGGGGTGGGGAGCTACGAGCAGTACTTC. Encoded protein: CASSLGVGSYEQYF.

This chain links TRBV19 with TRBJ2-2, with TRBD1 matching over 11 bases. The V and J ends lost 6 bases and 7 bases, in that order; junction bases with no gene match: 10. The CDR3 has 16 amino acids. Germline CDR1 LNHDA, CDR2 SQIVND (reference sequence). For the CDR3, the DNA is TGTGCCAGTAGACAGGGGGACAGGGGGAGAAGCGGGGAGCTGTTTTTT. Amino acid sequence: CASRQGDRGRSGELFF.

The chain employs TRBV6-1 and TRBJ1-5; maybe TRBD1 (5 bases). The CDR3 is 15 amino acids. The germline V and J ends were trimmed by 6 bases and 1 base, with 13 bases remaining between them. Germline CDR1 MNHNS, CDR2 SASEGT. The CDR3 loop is CASRPLQGSNQPQHF. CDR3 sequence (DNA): TGTGCCAGCAGACCACTCCAGGGCAGCAATCAGCCCCAGCATTTT.

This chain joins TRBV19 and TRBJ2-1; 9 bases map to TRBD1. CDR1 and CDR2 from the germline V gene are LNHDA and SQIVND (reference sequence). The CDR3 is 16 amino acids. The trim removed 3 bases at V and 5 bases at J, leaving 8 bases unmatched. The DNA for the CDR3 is TGTGCCAGTAGTATTCTGACAGGGGGGAAAGACAATGAGCAGTTCTTC. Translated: CASSILTGGKDNEQFF. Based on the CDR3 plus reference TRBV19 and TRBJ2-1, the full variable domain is DGGITQSPKYLFRKEGQNVTLSCEQNLNHDAMYWYRQDPGQGLRLIYYSQIVNDFQKGDIAEGYSVSREKKESFPLTVTSAQKNPTAFYLCASSILTGGKDNEQFFGPGTRLTVL.

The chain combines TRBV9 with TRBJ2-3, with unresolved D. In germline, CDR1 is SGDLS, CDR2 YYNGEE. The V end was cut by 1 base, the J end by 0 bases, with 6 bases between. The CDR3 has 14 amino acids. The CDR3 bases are TGTGCCAGCAGCGTACAACAGAGCACAGATACGCAGTATTTT. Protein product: CASSVQQSTDTQYF.

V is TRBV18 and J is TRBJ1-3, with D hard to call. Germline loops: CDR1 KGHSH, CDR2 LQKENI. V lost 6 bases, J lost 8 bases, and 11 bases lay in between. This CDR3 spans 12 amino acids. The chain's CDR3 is CASSTTVDTIYF. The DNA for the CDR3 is TGTGCCAGCTCCACCACGGTGGACACCATATATTTT.

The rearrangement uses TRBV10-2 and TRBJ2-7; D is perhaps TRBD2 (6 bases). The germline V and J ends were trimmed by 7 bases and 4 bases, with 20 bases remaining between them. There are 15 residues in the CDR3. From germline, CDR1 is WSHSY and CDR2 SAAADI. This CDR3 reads CASNPLAPVVYEQYF. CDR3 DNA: TGCGCCAGCAACCCACTAGCACCAGTCGTGTACGAGCAGTACTTC.

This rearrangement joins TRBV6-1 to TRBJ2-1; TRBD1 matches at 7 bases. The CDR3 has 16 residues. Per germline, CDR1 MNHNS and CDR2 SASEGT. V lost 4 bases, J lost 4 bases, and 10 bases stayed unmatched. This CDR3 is CASSVTRGPSYNEQFF. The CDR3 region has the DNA TGTGCCAGCAGTGTGACGAGGGGGCCCAGTTACAATGAGCAGTTCTTC.

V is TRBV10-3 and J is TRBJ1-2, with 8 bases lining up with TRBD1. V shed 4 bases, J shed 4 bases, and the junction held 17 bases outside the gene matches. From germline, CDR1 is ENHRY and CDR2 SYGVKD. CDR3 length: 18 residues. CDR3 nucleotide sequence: TGTGCCATCAGTGCGGGGGGGAGGCCCGGACAGGGTGTCTATGGCTACACCTTC. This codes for CAISAGGRPGQGVYGYTF.

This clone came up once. In nucleotides, the CDR3 is TGTGCCAGCAGTTTAGCCCGGACAGTATGGGGCTACACCTTC. This sequence encodes CASSLARTVWGYTF. V and J are TRBV28 and TRBJ1-2; TRBD1 is a possible D gene (6 bases). The germline CDR1 and CDR2 sequences are MDHEN and SYDVKM. V was pared by 2 bases and J by 8 bases, with 15 bases between. This CDR3 comprises 14 residues.

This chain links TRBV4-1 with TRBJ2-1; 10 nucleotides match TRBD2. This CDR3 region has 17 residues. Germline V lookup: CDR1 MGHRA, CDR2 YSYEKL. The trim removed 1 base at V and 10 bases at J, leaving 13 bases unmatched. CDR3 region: CASSQGLAGEPIKEQFF. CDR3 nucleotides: TGCGCCAGCAGCCAAGGGCTAGCGGGGGAACCCATCAAGGAGCAGTTCTTC.

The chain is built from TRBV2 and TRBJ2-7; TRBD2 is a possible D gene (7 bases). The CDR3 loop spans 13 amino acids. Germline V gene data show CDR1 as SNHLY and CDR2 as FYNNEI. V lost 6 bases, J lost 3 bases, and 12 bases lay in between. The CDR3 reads CASRGGPLYEQYF. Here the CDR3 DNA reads TGTGCCAGCAGGGGGGGGCCTCTCTACGAGCAGTACTTC.

The CDR3 here is CASSLGSAASTDTQYF. The CDR3 coding sequence is TGCGCCAGCAGCTTGGGTTCGGCAGCTAGCACAGATACGCAGTATTTT. This chain uses TRBV5-1 with TRBJ2-3; D remains ambiguous. The CDR3 runs to 16 residues. CDR1 and CDR2 from the germline V gene are SGHRS and YFSETQ. Trimming removed 0 bases at V and 0 bases at J, with 11 bases between.

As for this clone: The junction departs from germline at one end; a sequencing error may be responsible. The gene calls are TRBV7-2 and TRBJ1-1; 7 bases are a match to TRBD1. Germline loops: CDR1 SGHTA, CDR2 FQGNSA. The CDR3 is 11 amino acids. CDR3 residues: CASSLSGTANF. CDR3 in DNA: TGTGCCAGCAGCTTGTCCGGGACAGCCAATTTT.

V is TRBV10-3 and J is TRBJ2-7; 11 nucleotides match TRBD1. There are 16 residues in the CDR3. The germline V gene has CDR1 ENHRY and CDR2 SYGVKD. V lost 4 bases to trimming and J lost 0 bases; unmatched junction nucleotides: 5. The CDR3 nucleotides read TGTGCCATCAGTGCCCGAGGACAGGGGGCCTCCTACGAGCAGTACTTC. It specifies CAISARGQGASYEQYF.

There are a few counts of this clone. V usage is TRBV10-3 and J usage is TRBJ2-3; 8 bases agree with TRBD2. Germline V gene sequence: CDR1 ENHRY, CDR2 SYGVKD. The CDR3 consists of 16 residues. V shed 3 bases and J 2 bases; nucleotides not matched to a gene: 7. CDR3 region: CAISEGLAGITDTQYF. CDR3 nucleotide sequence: TGTGCCATCAGTGAAGGACTAGCAGGAATCACAGATACGCAGTATTTT.

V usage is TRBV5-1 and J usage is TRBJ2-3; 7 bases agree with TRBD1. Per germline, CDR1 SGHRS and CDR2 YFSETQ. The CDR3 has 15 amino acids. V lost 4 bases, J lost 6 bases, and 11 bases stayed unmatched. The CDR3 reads CASSLGQAEGDTQYF. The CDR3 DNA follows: TGCGCCAGCAGCCTAGGACAGGCCGAGGGGGATACGCAGTATTTT.

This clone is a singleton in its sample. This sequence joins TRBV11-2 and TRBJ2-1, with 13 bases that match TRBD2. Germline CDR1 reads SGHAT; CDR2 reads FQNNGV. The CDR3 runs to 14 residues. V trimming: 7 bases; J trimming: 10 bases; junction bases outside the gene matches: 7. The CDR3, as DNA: TGTGCCAGCATCTCCGGGACTAGCGGGACCGAGCAGTTCTTC. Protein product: CASISGTSGTEQFF.

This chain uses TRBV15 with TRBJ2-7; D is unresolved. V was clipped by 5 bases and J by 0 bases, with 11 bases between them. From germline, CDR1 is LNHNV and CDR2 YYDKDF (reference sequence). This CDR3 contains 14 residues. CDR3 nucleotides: TGTGCCACCAGCCGCTTTGGCGGCTCCTACGAGCAGTACTTC. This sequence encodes CATSRFGGSYEQYF.

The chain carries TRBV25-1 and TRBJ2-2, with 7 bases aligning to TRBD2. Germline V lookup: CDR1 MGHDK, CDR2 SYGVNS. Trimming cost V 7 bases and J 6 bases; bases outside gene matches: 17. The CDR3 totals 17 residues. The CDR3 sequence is CASMARPGRFNAGELFF. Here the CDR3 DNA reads TGTGCCAGCATGGCGAGACCCGGGAGGTTTAACGCCGGGGAGCTGTTTTTT.

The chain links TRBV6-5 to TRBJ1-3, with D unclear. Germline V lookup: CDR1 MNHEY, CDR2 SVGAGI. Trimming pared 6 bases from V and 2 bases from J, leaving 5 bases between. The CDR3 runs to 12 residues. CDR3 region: CASREAGNTIYF. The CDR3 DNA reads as TGTGCCAGCAGGGAGGCTGGAAACACCATATATTTT.